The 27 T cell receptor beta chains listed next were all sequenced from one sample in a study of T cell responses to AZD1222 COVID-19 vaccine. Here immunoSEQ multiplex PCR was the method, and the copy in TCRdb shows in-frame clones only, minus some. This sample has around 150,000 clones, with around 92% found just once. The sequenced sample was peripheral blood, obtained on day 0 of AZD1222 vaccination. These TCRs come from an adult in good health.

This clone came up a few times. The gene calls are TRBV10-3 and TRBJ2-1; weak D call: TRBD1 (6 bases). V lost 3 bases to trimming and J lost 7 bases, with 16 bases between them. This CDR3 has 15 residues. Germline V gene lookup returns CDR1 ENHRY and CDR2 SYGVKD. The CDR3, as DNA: TGTGCCATCAGTGAACCAGACAGGTGGCTGAATGAGCAGTTCTTC. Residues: CAISEPDRWLNEQFF.

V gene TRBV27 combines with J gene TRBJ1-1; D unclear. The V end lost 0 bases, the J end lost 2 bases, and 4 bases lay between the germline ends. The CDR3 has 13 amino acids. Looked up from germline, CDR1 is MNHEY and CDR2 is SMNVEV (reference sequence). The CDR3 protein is CASSLSINTEAFF. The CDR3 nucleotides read TGTGCCAGCAGTTTATCAATTAACACTGAAGCTTTCTTT.

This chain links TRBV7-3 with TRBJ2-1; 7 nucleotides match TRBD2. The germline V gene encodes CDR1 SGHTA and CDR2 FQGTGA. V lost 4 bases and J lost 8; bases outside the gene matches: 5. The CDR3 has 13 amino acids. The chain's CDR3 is CASSSRGDDEQFF. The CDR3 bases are TGTGCCAGCAGCTCTCGGGGGGACGATGAGCAGTTCTTC.

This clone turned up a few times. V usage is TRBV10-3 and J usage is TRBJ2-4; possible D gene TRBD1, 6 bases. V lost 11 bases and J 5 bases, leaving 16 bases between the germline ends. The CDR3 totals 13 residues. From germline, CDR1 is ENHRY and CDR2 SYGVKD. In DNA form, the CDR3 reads TGTGCCGTCCAGGGGAATAGCGAAAACATTCAGTACTTC. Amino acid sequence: CAVQGNSENIQYF.

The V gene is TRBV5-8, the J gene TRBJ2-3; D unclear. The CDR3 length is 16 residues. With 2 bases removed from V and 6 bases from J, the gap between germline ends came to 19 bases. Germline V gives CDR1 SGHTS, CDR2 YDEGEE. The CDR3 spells CASSLRPVANGDTQYF. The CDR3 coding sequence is TGTGCCAGCAGCTTACGCCCAGTGGCGAACGGGGATACGCAGTATTTT.

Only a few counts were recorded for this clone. The CDR3 bases are TGTGCCAGCAGCCCCGACAGGTTCGGAGCCCAGCATTTT. Its protein is CASSPDRFGAQHF. The chain links TRBV27 to TRBJ1-5, with a tentative D call TRBD1 (6 bases). From germline, CDR1 is MNHEY and CDR2 SMNVEV (reference sequence). Trimming left V 6 bases short and J 11 bases short, with 17 bases between. This CDR3 spans 13 amino acids.

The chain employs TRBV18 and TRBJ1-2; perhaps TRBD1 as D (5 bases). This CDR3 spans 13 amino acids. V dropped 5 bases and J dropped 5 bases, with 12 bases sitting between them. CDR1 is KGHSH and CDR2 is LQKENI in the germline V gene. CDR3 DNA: TGTGCCAGCTCAAATCTACAGGTTTATGGCTACACCTTC. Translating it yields CASSNLQVYGYTF.

The chain's CDR3 is CASSQGQGSGRDIEQFF. The CDR3 DNA follows: TGTGCCAGCAGCCAAGGCCAGGGTAGCGGGAGGGACATTGAGCAGTTCTTC. The chain employs TRBV14 and TRBJ2-1, with TRBD2 identical over 11 bases. The CDR3 contains 17 residues. The J segment lost 9 bases and the V segment lost 1 base, leaving 11 bases of the junction unmatched. Germline V gives CDR1 SGHDN, CDR2 FVKESK.

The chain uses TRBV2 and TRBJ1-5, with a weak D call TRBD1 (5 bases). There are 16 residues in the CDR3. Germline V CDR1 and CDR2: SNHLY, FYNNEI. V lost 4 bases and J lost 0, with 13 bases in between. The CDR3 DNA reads TGTGCCAGCAGTGGCGAGACAGATTATAGCAATCAGCCCCAGCATTTT. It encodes CASSGETDYSNQPQHF.

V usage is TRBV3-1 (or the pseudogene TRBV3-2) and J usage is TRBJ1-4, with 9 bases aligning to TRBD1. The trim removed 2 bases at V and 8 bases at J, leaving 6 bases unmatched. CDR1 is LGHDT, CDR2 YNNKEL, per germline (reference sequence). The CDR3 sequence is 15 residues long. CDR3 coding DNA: TGTGCCAGCAGCCAATTTGGGGACAGGGTCGAAAAACTGTTTTTT. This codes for CASSQFGDRVEKLFF.

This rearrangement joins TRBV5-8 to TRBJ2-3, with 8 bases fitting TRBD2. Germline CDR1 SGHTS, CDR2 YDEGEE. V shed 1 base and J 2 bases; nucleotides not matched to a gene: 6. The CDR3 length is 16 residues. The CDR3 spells CASSLFSSGSTDTQYF. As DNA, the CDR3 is TGTGCCAGCAGCTTGTTCTCTAGCGGGTCCACAGATACGCAGTATTTT. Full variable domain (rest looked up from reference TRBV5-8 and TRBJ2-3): EAGVTQSPTHLIKTRGQQATLRCSPISGHTSVYWYQQALGLGLQFLLWYDEGEERNRGNFPPRFSGRQFPNYSSELNVNALELEDSALYLCASSLFSSGSTDTQYFGPGTRLTVL.

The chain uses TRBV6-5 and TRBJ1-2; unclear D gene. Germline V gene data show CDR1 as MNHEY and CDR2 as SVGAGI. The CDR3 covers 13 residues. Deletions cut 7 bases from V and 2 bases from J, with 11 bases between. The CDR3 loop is CASTRPGNYGYTF. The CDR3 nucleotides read TGTGCCAGCACGAGGCCCGGCAACTATGGCTACACCTTC.

CDR3: CASSLVGAWNSPLHF. The DNA for the CDR3 is TGTGCCAGCAGCTTAGTGGGGGCCTGGAATTCACCCCTCCACTTT. The chain joins TRBV7-2 to TRBJ1-6, with D possibly being TRBD1 (6 bases). This CDR3 contains 15 residues. V was trimmed by 1 base and J by 7 bases, leaving 11 bases between them. The germline CDR1 and CDR2 sequences are SGHTA and FQGNSA. Supplemented by reference TRBV7-2 and TRBJ1-6, the full variable domain reads GAGVSQSPSNKVTEKGKDVELRCDPISGHTALYWYRQSLGQGLEFLIYFQGNSAPDKSGLPSDRFSAERTGGSVSTLTIQRTQQEDSAVYLCASSLVGAWNSPLHFGNGTRLTVT.

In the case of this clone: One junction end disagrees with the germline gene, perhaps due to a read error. The CDR3 DNA reads TGTGCCATCAGTGAGTCGGACAGGGGGTATAGTTCACCCCTCCACTTT. Protein sequence: CAISESDRGYSSPLHF. This chain joins TRBV10-3 and TRBJ1-6; 10 bases fit TRBD1. The CDR3 spans 16 residues. The germline gives CDR1 ENHRY, CDR2 SYGVKD.

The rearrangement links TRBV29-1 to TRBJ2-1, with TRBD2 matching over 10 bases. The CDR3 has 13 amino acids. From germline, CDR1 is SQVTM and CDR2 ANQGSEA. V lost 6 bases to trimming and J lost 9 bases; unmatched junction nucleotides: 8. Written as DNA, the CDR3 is TGCAGCGTCCGGACTAGCGGAGCGGGTGAGCAGTTCTTC. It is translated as CSVRTSGAGEQFF.

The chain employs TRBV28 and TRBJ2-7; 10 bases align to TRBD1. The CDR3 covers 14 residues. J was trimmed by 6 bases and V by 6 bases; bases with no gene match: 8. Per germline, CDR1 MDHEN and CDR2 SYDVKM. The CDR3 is CASRAGTGEFEQYF. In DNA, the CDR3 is TGTGCCAGCAGGGCCGGGACAGGGGAGTTCGAGCAGTACTTC.

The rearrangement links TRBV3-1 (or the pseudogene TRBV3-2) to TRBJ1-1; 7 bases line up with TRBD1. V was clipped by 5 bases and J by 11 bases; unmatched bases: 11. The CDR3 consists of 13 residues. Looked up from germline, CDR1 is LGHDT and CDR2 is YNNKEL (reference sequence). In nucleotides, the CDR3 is TGTGCCAGCAGCGAGGGGGCGGCTCCCGCGGCTTTCTTT. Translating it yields CASSEGAAPAAFF.

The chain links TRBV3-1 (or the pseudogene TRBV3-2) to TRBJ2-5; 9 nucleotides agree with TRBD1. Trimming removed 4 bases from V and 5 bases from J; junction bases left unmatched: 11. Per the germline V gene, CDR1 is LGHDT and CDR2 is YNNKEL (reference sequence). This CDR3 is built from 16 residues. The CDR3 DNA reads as TGTGCCAGCAGCCCCACAGGACAGGGGATCTTGGAGACCCAGTACTTC. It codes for CASSPTGQGILETQYF.

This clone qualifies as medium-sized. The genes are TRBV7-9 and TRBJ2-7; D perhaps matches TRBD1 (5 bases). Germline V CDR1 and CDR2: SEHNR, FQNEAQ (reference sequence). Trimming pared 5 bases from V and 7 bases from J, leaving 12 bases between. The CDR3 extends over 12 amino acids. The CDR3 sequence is CASSPHQGEQYF. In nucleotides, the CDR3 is TGTGCCAGCAGCCCCCATCAGGGTGAGCAGTACTTC.

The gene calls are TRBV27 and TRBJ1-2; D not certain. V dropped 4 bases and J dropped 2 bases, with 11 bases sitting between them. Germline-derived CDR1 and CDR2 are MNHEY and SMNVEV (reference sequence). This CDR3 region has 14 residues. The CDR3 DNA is TGTGCCAGCAGTTCGGGAGGAGAGAACTATGGCTACACCTTC. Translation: CASSSGGENYGYTF.

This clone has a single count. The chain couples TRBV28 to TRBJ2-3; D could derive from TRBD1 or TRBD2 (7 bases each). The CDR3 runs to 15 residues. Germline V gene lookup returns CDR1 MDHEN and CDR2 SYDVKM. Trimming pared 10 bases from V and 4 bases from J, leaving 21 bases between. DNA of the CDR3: TGTGCCACCGCTAGGGGGCGGGGGCAGGCAGATACGCAGTATTTT. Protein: CATARGRGQADTQYF.

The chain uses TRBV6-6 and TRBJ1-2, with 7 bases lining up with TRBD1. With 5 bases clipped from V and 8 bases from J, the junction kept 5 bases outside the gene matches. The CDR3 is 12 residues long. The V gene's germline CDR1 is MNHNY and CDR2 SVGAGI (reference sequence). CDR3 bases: TGTGCCAGCAGTAACAACAGGGGCGGCTACACCTTC. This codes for CASSNNRGGYTF.

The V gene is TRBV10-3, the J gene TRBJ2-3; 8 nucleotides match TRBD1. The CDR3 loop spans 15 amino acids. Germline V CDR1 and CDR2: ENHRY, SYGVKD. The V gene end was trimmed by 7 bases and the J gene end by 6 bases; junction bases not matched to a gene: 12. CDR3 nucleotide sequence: TGTGCCATCACTAGGGACAGGCCCGATTCGGATACGCAGTATTTT. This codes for CAITRDRPDSDTQYF.

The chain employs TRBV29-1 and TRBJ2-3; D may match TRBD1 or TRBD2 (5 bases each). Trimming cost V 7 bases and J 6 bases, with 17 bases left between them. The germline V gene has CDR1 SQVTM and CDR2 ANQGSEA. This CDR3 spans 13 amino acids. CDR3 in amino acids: CSAPGPVVDTQYF. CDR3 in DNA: TGCAGCGCACCGGGACCAGTAGTTGATACGCAGTATTTT.

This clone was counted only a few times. The CDR3 DNA reads as TGTGCCAGCAGTGAACTTTTGGGGTCCTATGGCTACACCTTC. Its translation is CASSELLGSYGYTF. The V gene is TRBV6-1, the J gene TRBJ1-2; no definite D call. The CDR3 totals 14 residues. Between the trimmed V and J ends, which lost 2 bases and 4 bases, there was a span of 11 bases. Germline loops: CDR1 MNHNS, CDR2 SASEGT.

The DNA of the CDR3 is TGTGCCAGCAGCCTACAGGGGTTTGGTGAAAAACTGTTTTTT. It translates to CASSLQGFGEKLFF. V and J are TRBV27 and TRBJ1-4, with TRBD1 identical over 7 bases. The CDR3 sequence is 14 residues long. V trimming: 6 bases; J trimming: 7 bases; junction bases outside the gene matches: 8. Germline lookup yields CDR1 MNHEY and CDR2 SMNVEV (reference sequence).

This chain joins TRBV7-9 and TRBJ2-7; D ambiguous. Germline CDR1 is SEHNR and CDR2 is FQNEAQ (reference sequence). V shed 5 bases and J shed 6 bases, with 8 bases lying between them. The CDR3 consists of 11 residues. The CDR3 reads CASSAFGEQYF. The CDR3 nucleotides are TGTGCCAGCAGCGCCTTCGGCGAGCAGTACTTC. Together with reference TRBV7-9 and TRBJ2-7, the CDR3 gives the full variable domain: DTGVSQNPRHKITKRGQNVTFRCDPISEHNRLYWYRQTLGQGPEFLTYFQNEAQLEKSRLLSDRFSAERPKGSFSTLEIQRTEQGDSAMYLCASSAFGEQYFGPGTRLTVT.